The 10 T cell receptor beta chains below were found in one sample sequenced in a study of cytomegalovirus exposure and HLA in healthy donors. With 60 Vbeta and 13 Jbeta primers, the PCR was carried out. Using immunoSEQ multiplex PCR, the repertoire was profiled, and TCRdb retains in-frame clones only, with some absent. Of tens of thousands of clones in the sample, less than 75% were seen once. Material for sequencing was PBMCs. All receptors come from a man aged 25 to 40 in good health and CMV-seronegative.

The chain carries TRBV6-5 and TRBJ1-1; 7 nucleotides agree with TRBD1. The V gene end was trimmed by 6 bases and the J gene end by 1 base; junction bases not matched to a gene: 2. The CDR3 is 13 amino acids. The germline CDR1 and CDR2 sequences are MNHEY and SVGAGI. This CDR3 reads CASRGTANTEAFF. CDR3 coding DNA: TGTGCCAGCAGAGGGACAGCGAACACTGAAGCTTTCTTT.

This clone was counted once. This chain joins TRBV29-1 and TRBJ2-7, with 8 bases aligning to TRBD1. This CDR3 has 14 amino acids. The V gene's germline CDR1 is SQVTM and CDR2 ANQGSEA. Losses at the gene ends were 4 bases for V and 6 bases for J; bases not matched to a gene: 11. CDR3 in amino acids: CSVGAAVTGVEQYF. CDR3 nucleotides: TGCAGCGTTGGAGCGGCAGTGACAGGGGTCGAGCAGTACTTC.

This clone has a handful of counts. The gene calls are TRBV6-5 and TRBJ2-7, with TRBD2 identical over 7 bases. Germline V gene lookup returns CDR1 MNHEY and CDR2 SVGAGI. Unmatched junction bases numbered 12, after V lost 10 bases and J lost 0 bases. The CDR3 totals 15 residues. The chain's CDR3 is CATTKGTSASYEQYF. CDR3 DNA sequence: TGTGCCACTACCAAGGGAACTAGCGCCTCCTACGAGCAGTACTTC.

The rearrangement uses TRBV2 and TRBJ1-2, with D possibly matching TRBD1 (5 bases). Trimming pared 6 bases from V and 3 bases from J, leaving 17 bases between. Germline V gene sequence: CDR1 SNHLY, CDR2 FYNNEI. The CDR3 totals 15 residues. The CDR3 DNA follows: TGTGCCAGCAGAAGCGGGTATCCGGGGCACTATGGCTACACCTTC. It specifies CASRSGYPGHYGYTF.

The chain employs TRBV6-1 and TRBJ2-7; 9 bases fit TRBD2. Germline V CDR1 and CDR2: MNHNS, SASEGT. Unmatched junction bases numbered 10, after V lost 7 bases and J lost 3 bases. This CDR3 spans 15 amino acids. For the CDR3, the DNA is TGTGCCAGCAACGATAAGACTAGCGGAGGCTACGAGCAGTACTTC. This gives the protein CASNDKTSGGYEQYF.

The chain recombines TRBV5-4 with TRBJ2-5, with 10 bases lining up with TRBD2. The CDR3 covers 15 residues. V shed 5 bases and J 1 base; nucleotides not matched to a gene: 5. CDR1 and CDR2 from the germline V gene are SGHNT and YYREEE (reference sequence). In DNA form, the CDR3 reads TGTGCCAGCAGGCATTCTAGCGGGGGCCAAGAGACCCAGTACTTC. It encodes CASRHSSGGQETQYF.

J is TRBJ2-7 and V is TRBV27; 13 bases agree with TRBD2. Germline values: CDR1 MNHEY, CDR2 SMNVEV (reference sequence). The CDR3 is 16 amino acids. Trimming removed 0 bases from V and 2 bases from J; junction bases left unmatched: 1. Here the CDR3 DNA reads TGTGCCAGCAGTTTATCGGGGACTAGCGGGACCTACGAGCAGTACTTC. Its protein product is CASSLSGTSGTYEQYF.

The chain is built from TRBV7-2 and TRBJ2-7, with TRBD1 as a possible D gene (5 bases). V was pared by 3 bases and J by 4 bases, with 16 bases between. This CDR3 contains 15 residues. Germline CDR1 is SGHTA and CDR2 is FQGNSA. As DNA, the CDR3 is TGTGCCAGCAGCTTTACGTCAGGACAACAATACGAGCAGTACTTC. This translates into CASSFTSGQQYEQYF.

This clone was counted only a few times. This chain connects TRBV2 to TRBJ1-4; D may be TRBD1 (5 bases). Germline loops: CDR1 SNHLY, CDR2 FYNNEI. This CDR3 is 15 amino acids long. V was pared by 6 bases and J by 5 bases, with 16 bases between. The CDR3, as DNA: TGTGCCAGCAGCAATCAGGGTAGGGTAAATGAAAAACTGTTTTTT. Translated, it gives CASSNQGRVNEKLFF.

V gene TRBV5-1 combines with J gene TRBJ1-1; no clear D. This CDR3 spans 13 amino acids. Trimming took 1 base from V and 1 from J, leaving 5 bases between them. The V gene's germline CDR1 is SGHRS and CDR2 YFSETQ. For the CDR3, the DNA is TGCGCCAGCAGCTTGCAGGAGAACACTGAAGCTTTCTTT. It translates to CASSLQENTEAFF.